The 25 T cell receptor beta chains below come from one sample, sequenced in a study of cytomegalovirus exposure and HLA in healthy donors. Sequencing was performed with immunoSEQ multiplex PCR; in TCRdb, only in-frame clones are kept and a portion is missing. Among some 140,000 clones listed, 70% to 85% were seen once. The source material was PBMCs. The origin of the receptors is a man in his thirties or forties in good health and CMV-seropositive.

This clone was recorded once. The chain couples TRBV7-9 to TRBJ2-3; 7 bases are a match to TRBD1. V lost 4 bases and J lost 1; bases outside the gene matches: 11. Looked up from germline, CDR1 is SEHNR and CDR2 is FQNEAQ (reference sequence). This CDR3 spans 17 amino acids. CDR3 amino acids: CASSSLGQYYRTDTQYF. The CDR3 nucleotides are TGTGCCAGCAGCTCCCTGGGACAGTATTACCGCACAGATACGCAGTATTTT.

The V call is TRBV5-6, the J call TRBJ2-3, with D hard to call. From germline, CDR1 is SGHDT and CDR2 YYEEEE. The CDR3 totals 14 residues. Trimming shortened V by 2 bases and J by 1 base, and 8 bases separated the two germline ends. The CDR3: CASSFLGGTDTQYF. CDR3 nucleotides: TGTGCCAGCAGCTTTCTCGGAGGCACAGATACGCAGTATTTT.

J is TRBJ1-1 and V is TRBV19, with D tentatively TRBD1 (5 bases). The CDR3 totals 13 residues. V lost 4 bases and J 3 bases, leaving 9 bases between the germline ends. Germline lookup yields CDR1 LNHDA and CDR2 SQIVND (reference sequence). The CDR3 here is CASSTVRDTEAFF. CDR3 nucleotide sequence: TGTGCCAGTAGTACGGTCAGGGACACTGAAGCTTTCTTT.

In regard to this clone: Relative to the germline gene, one junction end is altered; a read error may explain this. The chain carries TRBV29-1 and TRBJ2-1; D is ambiguous. This CDR3 is built from 10 residues. From germline, CDR1 is SQVTM and CDR2 ANQGSEA. CDR3 sequence (DNA): TGCAGCGTTGAACTCCCTAACCCCATCTTC. This gives the protein CSVELPNPIF.

The gene calls are TRBV12-5 and TRBJ2-6; TRBD1 aligns across 7 bases. CDR3 length: 17 residues. The germline V gene has CDR1 LGHNT and CDR2 FRNRAP. V gave up 4 bases and J gave up 0 bases; unmatched junction bases: 6. The CDR3 sequence: CASGWTGTPSGANVLTF. Written as DNA, the CDR3 is TGTGCTAGTGGTTGGACAGGTACTCCCTCTGGGGCCAACGTCCTGACTTTC.

This clone was counted once. The chain combines TRBV5-1 with TRBJ2-7, with TRBD2 identical over 7 bases. There are 14 residues in the CDR3. The germline CDR1 and CDR2 sequences are SGHRS and YFSETQ. J lost 5 bases, V lost 2 bases, and 7 bases had no gene match. CDR3 sequence reads: CASSFGGGPHEQYF. CDR3 nucleotide sequence: TGCGCCAGCAGCTTTGGGGGAGGGCCCCACGAGCAGTACTTC.

The genes are TRBV25-1 and TRBJ2-5; 11 bases map to TRBD1. The germline V gene has CDR1 MGHDK and CDR2 SYGVNS. The CDR3 covers 15 residues. J was trimmed by 5 bases and V by 4 bases; bases with no gene match: 6. The CDR3 nucleotides read TGTGCCAGCAGTGGAAGGACAGGGGGCGGGGAGACCCAGTACTTC. This encodes CASSGRTGGGETQYF.

This clone occurred a few times. The J gene is TRBJ1-2, the V gene TRBV18; D is ambiguous. CDR1 is KGHSH, CDR2 LQKENI, per germline. CDR3 length: 13 amino acids. Trimming cost V 3 bases and J 5 bases, with 10 bases left between them. For the CDR3, the DNA is TGTGCCAGCTCACCTGATGCGGAGTATGGCTACACCTTC. This sequence encodes CASSPDAEYGYTF. Supplemented by reference TRBV18 and TRBJ1-2, the full variable domain reads NAGVMQNPRHLVRRRGQEARLRCSPMKGHSHVYWYRQLPEEGLKFMVYLQKENIIDESGMPKERFSAEFPKEGPSILRIQQVVRGDSAAYFCASSPDAEYGYTFGSGTRLTVV.

CDR3 coding DNA: TGTGCCAGTAGTATAGATGGACTAACGAAGCAGTTCTTC. Amino acid sequence: CASSIDGLTKQFF. The chain is built from TRBV19 and TRBJ2-1; D might be TRBD2 (6 bases). Looked up from germline, CDR1 is LNHDA and CDR2 is SQIVND (reference sequence). V shed 0 bases and J shed 11 bases, with 11 bases lying between them. The CDR3 totals 13 residues.

V is TRBV5-5 and J is TRBJ1-2; D possibly corresponds to TRBD1 (5 bases). V was pared by 4 bases and J by 0 bases, with 13 bases between. Germline-derived CDR1 and CDR2 are SGHKS and YYEKEE (reference sequence). CDR3 size: 15 residues. The CDR3: CASSLYQGPNYGYTF. CDR3 nucleotides: TGTGCCAGCAGCCTTTACCAGGGCCCTAACTATGGCTACACCTTC.

This clone was seen once. This chain links TRBV19 with TRBJ1-1; 8 nucleotides agree with TRBD1. CDR1 LNHDA and CDR2 SQIVND come from the germline V gene (reference sequence). CDR3 length: 15 residues. V shed 7 bases, J shed 4 bases, and the junction held 11 bases outside the gene matches. The CDR3 reads CASIPPGTGSTEAFF. The CDR3 nucleotides read TGTGCCAGTATTCCTCCGGGGACAGGTTCCACTGAAGCTTTCTTT.

This sequence joins TRBV2 and TRBJ2-2; no clear D gene. V lost 7 bases to trimming and J lost 0 bases, with 12 bases between them. Germline V CDR1 and CDR2: SNHLY, FYNNEI. The CDR3 is made up of 15 amino acids. The CDR3 spells CASTPRPANTGELFF. The CDR3, as DNA: TGTGCCAGCACCCCGCGGCCCGCGAACACCGGGGAGCTGTTTTTT.

The chain employs TRBV5-1 and TRBJ2-5, with 7 bases fitting TRBD1. The germline gives CDR1 SGHRS, CDR2 YFSETQ. The J segment lost 5 bases and the V segment lost 4 bases, leaving 8 bases of the junction unmatched. This CDR3 has 14 residues. The CDR3 protein is CASSEQGRIETQYF. The CDR3 DNA sequence: TGCGCCAGCAGCGAACAGGGGCGAATCGAGACCCAGTACTTC.

This clone occurred a few times. The chain employs TRBV2 and TRBJ2-5; the D is unclear. The CDR3 extends over 13 amino acids. Looked up from germline, CDR1 is SNHLY and CDR2 is FYNNEI. Trimming removed 4 bases from V and 3 bases from J, with 9 bases in between. Here the CDR3 reads CASSVMREETQYF. In DNA, the CDR3 is TGTGCCAGCAGTGTAATGAGAGAAGAGACCCAGTACTTC.

V usage is TRBV7-6 and J usage is TRBJ2-7; 14 bases agree with TRBD2. CDR3 length: 16 residues. Germline CDR1 and CDR2: SGHVS and FNYEAQ. Trimming at V came to 5 bases and at J to 5 bases, leaving 8 bases not matched to a gene. The DNA of the CDR3 is TGTGCCAGCAGCCCAGGGACTAGCGGGAGAGACCACGAGCAGTACTTC. Protein product: CASSPGTSGRDHEQYF. The full variable domain, completed using reference TRBV7-6 and TRBJ2-7, is GAGVSQSPRYKVTKRGQDVALRCDPISGHVSLYWYRQALGQGPEFLTYFNYEAQQDKSGLPNDRFSAERPEGSISTLTIQRTEQRDSAMYRCASSPGTSGRDHEQYFGPGTRLTVT.

The CDR3 sequence: CASTGRGLQPQHF. Written as DNA, the CDR3 is TGTGCCAGTACTGGCAGGGGGCTTCAGCCCCAGCATTTT. V usage is TRBV19 and J usage is TRBJ1-5; 8 nucleotides agree with TRBD1. This CDR3 contains 13 residues. V shed 7 bases, J shed 6 bases, and the junction held 5 bases outside the gene matches. Germline V lookup: CDR1 LNHDA, CDR2 SQIVND (reference sequence).

This chain uses TRBV2 with TRBJ1-2; D not resolved. From germline, CDR1 is SNHLY and CDR2 FYNNEI. V lost 6 bases to trimming and J lost 0 bases, with 8 bases between them. This CDR3 is built from 13 residues. The CDR3 loop is CASRTDSNYGYTF. The CDR3 coding sequence is TGTGCCAGCAGAACAGATTCTAACTATGGCTACACCTTC.

The chain employs TRBV7-9 and TRBJ2-3; D gene ambiguous. With 1 base removed from V and 1 base from J, the gap between germline ends came to 3 bases. Germline lookup yields CDR1 SEHNR and CDR2 FQNEAQ (reference sequence). The CDR3 runs 13 residues. The CDR3 reads CASSLGGTDTQYF. CDR3 nucleotide sequence: TGTGCCAGCAGCTTAGGAGGCACAGATACGCAGTATTTT.

The chain combines TRBV7-2 with TRBJ2-5, with D possibly being TRBD2 (5 bases). The V and J ends lost 5 bases and 4 bases respectively, with 14 bases between them. Germline V gene data show CDR1 as SGHTA and CDR2 as FQGNSA. The CDR3 loop spans 14 amino acids. In DNA, the CDR3 is TGTGCCAGCAGCCTCTCACCCGGGGTAGAGACCCAGTACTTC. This sequence encodes CASSLSPGVETQYF.

The chain has TRBV15 and TRBJ2-1, with 10 bases lining up with TRBD2. J lost 0 bases, V lost 1 base, and 6 bases had no gene match. The CDR3 has 18 residues. Germline-derived CDR1 and CDR2 are LNHNV and YYDKDF (reference sequence). CDR3 region: CATSRGPSGGTSYNEQFF. The CDR3 DNA is TGTGCCACCAGCAGAGGCCCTAGCGGGGGCACCTCCTACAATGAGCAGTTCTTC.

The chain joins TRBV19 to TRBJ2-3; TRBD2 agrees at 12 bases. V lost 5 bases, J lost 2 bases, and 8 bases stayed unmatched. Germline loops: CDR1 LNHDA, CDR2 SQIVND (reference sequence). The CDR3 totals 17 residues. The CDR3 DNA reads TGTGCCAGTAGTCCCTTCGGACTAGCGGGATCCACAGATACGCAGTATTTT. It yields the protein CASSPFGLAGSTDTQYF.

This clone showed up just a few times. The chain uses TRBV5-1 and TRBJ1-1; 10 bases align to TRBD1. The CDR3 length is 13 residues. Germline lookup yields CDR1 SGHRS and CDR2 YFSETQ. Trimming took 4 bases from V and 10 from J; bases not matched to a gene: 7. The CDR3 protein is CASSTGQGYAAFF. CDR3 DNA: TGCGCCAGCAGCACGGGACAGGGGTACGCAGCTTTCTTT. Variable domain in full (rest from reference TRBV5-1 and TRBJ1-1): KAGVTQTPRYLIKTRGQQVTLSCSPISGHRSVSWYQQTPGQGLQFLFEYFSETQRNKGNFPGRFSGRQFSNSRSEMNVSTLELGDSALYLCASSTGQGYAAFFGQGTRLTVV.

This rearrangement joins TRBV9 to TRBJ2-1, with 7 bases lining up with TRBD2. Germline V gene data show CDR1 as SGDLS and CDR2 as YYNGEE. The J segment lost 5 bases and the V segment lost 3 bases, leaving 8 bases of the junction unmatched. This CDR3 has 15 residues. CDR3 residues: CASSASGAWDNEQFF. The CDR3 nucleotides read TGTGCCAGCAGCGCGAGCGGGGCGTGGGACAATGAGCAGTTCTTC. The whole variable domain, remainder taken from reference TRBV9 and TRBJ2-1, is DSGVTQTPKHLITATGQRVTLRCSPRSGDLSVYWYQQSLDQGLQFLIQYYNGEERAKGNILERFSAQQFPDLHSELNLSSLELGDSALYFCASSASGAWDNEQFFGPGTRLTVL.

The V gene is TRBV7-9, the J gene TRBJ2-3; 7 bases align to TRBD1. The CDR3 has 16 residues. Per the germline V gene, CDR1 is SEHNR and CDR2 is FQNEAQ (reference sequence). V gave up 5 bases and J gave up 5 bases; unmatched junction bases: 13. The CDR3 spells CASSPNLGGRGDTQYF. The CDR3 DNA sequence: TGTGCCAGCAGCCCCAACCTAGGGGGCCGAGGAGATACGCAGTATTTT.

This chain joins TRBV25-1 and TRBJ2-3; tentatively, D is TRBD2 (5 bases). This CDR3 is 16 amino acids long. V dropped 2 bases and J dropped 3 bases, with 15 bases sitting between them. Germline lookup yields CDR1 MGHDK and CDR2 SYGVNS. As DNA, the CDR3 is TGTGCCAGCAGTGAACACGGGATCGTAACAACAGATACGCAGTATTTT. Translation: CASSEHGIVTTDTQYF.